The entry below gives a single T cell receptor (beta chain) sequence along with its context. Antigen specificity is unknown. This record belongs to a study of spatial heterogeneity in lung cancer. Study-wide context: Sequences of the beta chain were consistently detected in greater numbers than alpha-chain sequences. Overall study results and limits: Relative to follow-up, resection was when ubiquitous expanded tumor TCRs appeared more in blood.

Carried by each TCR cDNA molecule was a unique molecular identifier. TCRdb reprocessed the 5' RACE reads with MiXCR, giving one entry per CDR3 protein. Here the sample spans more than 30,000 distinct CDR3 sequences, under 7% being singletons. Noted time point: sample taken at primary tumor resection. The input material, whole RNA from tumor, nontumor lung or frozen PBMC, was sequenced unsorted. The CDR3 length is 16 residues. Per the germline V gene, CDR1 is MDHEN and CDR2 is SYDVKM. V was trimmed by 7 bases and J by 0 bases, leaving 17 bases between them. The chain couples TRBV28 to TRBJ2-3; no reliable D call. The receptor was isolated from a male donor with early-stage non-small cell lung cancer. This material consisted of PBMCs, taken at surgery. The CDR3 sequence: CASNLPKLGSTDTQYF. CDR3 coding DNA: TGTGCCAGCAATCTGCCTAAATTGGGGAGCACAGATACGCAGTATTTT.